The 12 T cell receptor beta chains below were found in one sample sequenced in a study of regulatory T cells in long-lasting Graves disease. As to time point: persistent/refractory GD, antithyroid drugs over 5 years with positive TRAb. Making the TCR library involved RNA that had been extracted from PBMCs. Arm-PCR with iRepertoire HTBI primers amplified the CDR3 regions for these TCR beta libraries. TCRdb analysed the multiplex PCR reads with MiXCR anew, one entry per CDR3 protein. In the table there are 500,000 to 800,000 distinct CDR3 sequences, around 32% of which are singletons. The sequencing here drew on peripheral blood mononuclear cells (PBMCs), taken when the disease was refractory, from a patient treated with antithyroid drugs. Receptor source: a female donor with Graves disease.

The DNA for the CDR3 is TGTGCCAGCAGCAAAAACGGACAGGGGGAACAGCCCCAGCATTTT. It codes for CASSKNGQGEQPQHF. The chain has TRBV7-9 and TRBJ1-5, with 10 positions matching TRBD1. Germline V CDR1 and CDR2: SEHNR, FQNEAQ (reference sequence). The CDR3 runs to 15 residues. V shed 5 bases and J 7 bases; nucleotides not matched to a gene: 8.

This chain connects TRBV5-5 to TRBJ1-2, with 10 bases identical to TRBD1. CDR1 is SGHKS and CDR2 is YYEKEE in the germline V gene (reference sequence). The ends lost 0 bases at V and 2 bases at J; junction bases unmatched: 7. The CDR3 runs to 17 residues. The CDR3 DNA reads TGTGCCAGCAGCTTGGATACCCCGGGACAGGGGAACTATGGCTACACCTTC. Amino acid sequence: CASSLDTPGQGNYGYTF.

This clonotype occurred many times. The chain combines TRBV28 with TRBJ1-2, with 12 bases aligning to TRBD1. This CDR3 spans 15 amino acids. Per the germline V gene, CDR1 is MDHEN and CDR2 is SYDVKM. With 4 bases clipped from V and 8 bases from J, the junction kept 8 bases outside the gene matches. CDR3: CASSYRDRGLGGYTF. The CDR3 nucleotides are TGTGCCAGCAGTTACCGGGACAGGGGGCTGGGAGGCTACACCTTC.

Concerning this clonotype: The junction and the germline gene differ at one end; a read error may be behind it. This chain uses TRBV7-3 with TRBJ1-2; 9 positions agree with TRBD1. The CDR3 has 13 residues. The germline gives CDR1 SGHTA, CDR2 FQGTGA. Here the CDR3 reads CARSPGQGHGYTF. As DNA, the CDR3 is TGTGCCCGCAGCCCCGGACAGGGGCATGGCTACACCTTC.

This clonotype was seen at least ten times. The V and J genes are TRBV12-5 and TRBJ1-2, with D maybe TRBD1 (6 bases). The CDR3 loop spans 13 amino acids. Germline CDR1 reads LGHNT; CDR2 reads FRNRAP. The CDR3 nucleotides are TGTGCCAGCGGGCTGGACAGTAACTATGGCTACACCTTC. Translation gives CASGLDSNYGYTF.

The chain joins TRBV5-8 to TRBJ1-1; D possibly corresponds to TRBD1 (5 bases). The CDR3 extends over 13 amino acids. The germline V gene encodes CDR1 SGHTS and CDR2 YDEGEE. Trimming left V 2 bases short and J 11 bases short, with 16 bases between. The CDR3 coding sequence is TGTGCCAGCAGCTTAGCTACGACAGTGGCGGCTTTCTTT. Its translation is CASSLATTVAAFF. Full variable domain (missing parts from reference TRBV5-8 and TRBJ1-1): EAGVTQSPTHLIKTRGQQATLRCSPISGHTSVYWYQQALGLGLQFLLWYDEGEERNRGNFPPRFSGRQFPNYSSELNVNALELEDSALYLCASSLATTVAAFFGQGTRLTVV.

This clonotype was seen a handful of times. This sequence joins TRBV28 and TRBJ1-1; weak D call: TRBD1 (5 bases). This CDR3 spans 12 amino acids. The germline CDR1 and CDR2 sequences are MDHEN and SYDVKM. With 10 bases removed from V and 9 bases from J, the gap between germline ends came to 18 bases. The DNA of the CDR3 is TGTGCCACCATCGGGTGGGGGTCTAAAGCTTTCTTT. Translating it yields CATIGWGSKAFF.

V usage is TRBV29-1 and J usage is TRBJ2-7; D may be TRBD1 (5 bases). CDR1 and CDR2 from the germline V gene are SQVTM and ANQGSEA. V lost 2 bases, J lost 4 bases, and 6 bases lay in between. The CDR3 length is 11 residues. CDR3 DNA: TGCAGCGTTGAACAGGGTTACGAGCAGTACTTC. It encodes CSVEQGYEQYF.

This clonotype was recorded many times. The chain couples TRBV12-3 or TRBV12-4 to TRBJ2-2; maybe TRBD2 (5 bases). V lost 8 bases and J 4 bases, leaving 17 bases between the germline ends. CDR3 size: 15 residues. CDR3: CASAYRASTTGELFF. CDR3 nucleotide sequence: TGTGCCAGCGCTTACCGGGCTAGCACCACCGGGGAGCTGTTTTTT.

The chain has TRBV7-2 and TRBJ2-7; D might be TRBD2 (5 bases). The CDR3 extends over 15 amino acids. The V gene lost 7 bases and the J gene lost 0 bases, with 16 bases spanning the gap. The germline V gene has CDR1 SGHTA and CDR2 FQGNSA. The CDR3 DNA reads TGTGCCAGCAACAGTTGGGCGAGGGACTCCTACGAGCAGTACTTC. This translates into CASNSWARDSYEQYF.

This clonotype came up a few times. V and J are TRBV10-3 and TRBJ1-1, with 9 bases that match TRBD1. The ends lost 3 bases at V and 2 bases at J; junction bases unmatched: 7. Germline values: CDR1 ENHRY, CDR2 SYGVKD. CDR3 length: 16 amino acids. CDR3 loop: CAISDLDRGPNTEAFF. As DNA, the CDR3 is TGTGCCATCAGTGATTTGGACAGGGGACCAAACACTGAAGCTTTCTTT.

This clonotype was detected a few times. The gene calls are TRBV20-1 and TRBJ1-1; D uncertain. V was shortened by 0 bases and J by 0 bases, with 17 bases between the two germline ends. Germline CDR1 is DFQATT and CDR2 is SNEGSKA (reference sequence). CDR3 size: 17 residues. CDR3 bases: TGCAGTGCTAGAGATTCTAAGGGTAAACCCATGAACACTGAAGCTTTCTTT. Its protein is CSARDSKGKPMNTEAFF.